This record covers a single T cell receptor beta chain. The data originate from a study of blood T cells in healthy people across ages. Study information: Template switching caught about one barcoded beta molecule for each two T cells.

CDR1 and CDR2 from the germline V gene are SGDLS and YYNGEE. The CDR3 spans 15 residues. V was clipped by 0 bases and J by 2 bases, with 11 bases between them. Each sample gave at least 7 million isolated PBMCs. The second PCR ran about 6 to 12 cycles with a sample-barcoded 5' primer and J-beta primers. Any given sample supplied a minimum of 2.5 million CDR3-containing paired-end reads. In TCRdb, the 5' RACE reads were re-called with MiXCR into one record per CDR3 protein. The table records about 640,000 distinct CDR3 sequences, 58% of them present only once. The sequence came from a man aged 60-69 years in good health. The rearrangement uses TRBV9 and TRBJ1-2; a possible D gene is TRBD1 (6 bases). Sequenced: blood. CDR3 protein: CASSVGGGGNYGYTF. The CDR3 DNA sequence: TGTGCCAGCAGCGTAGGGGGTGGGGGCAACTATGGCTACACCTTC.